The sample holds a few counts of the clone carrying this TCR beta chain. Its specificity is unknown. The data stem from a study of blood T cells in healthy people across ages. For the second PCR, which ran for 7 to 11 cycles, a sample-barcoded 5' primer and a J-beta primer mix were used. TCRdb re-analysed the 5' RACE reads in MiXCR, keeping a single row per CDR3 protein. The sample includes over a million distinct CDR3 sequences, roughly a quarter of them seen just once. Study-wide points: Investigators viewed diversity estimates from one million T cells as underestimates, the study reported. Shifts in expanded clonotypes may have been confounded by donor CMV status, which was unknown.

The CDR3 totals 9 residues. Germline V CDR1 and CDR2: DFQATT, SNEGSKA (reference sequence). The data also belong to a second study, concerning T cells of mothers and their children. This second study says: A few healthy Caucasian mothers served as donors, and their six children did as well.

Source material: blood. The chain joins TRBV20-1 to TRBJ2-3; D uncertain. This TCR was sampled from a girl aged 2-15 years in good health. CDR3 nucleotide sequence: TGCAAACCCGGCCATACGCAGTATTTT. Amino acids: CKPGHTQYF.